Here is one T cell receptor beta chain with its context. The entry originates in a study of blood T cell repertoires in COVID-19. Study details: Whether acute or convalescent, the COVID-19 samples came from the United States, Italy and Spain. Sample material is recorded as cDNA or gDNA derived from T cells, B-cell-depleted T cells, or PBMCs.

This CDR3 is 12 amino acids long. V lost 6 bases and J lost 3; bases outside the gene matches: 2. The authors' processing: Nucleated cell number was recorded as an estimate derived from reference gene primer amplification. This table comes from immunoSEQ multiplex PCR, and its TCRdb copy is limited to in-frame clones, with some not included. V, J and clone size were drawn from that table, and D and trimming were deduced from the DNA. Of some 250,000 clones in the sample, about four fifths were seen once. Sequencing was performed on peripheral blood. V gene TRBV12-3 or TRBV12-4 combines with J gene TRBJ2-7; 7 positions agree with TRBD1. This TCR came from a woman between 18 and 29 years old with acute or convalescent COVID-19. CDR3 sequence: CASSPGGYEQYF. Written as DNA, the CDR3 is TGTGCCAGCAGCCCAGGGGGCTACGAGCAGTACTTC.